This TCR beta chain was captured by sequencing in a study of T cell clones after liver transplantation. Notes on this clone: Its matching antigen is unknown.

Study results and limitations: The donor-reactive repertoire was only partly measurable in a couple of subjects, lacking donor cells.

J gave up 6 bases and V 5 bases, and 8 bases lay outside the gene matches. The CDR3 consists of 15 residues. In germline, CDR1 is SNHLY, CDR2 FYNNEI. Sequencing was performed with immunoSEQ multiplex PCR; in TCRdb, only in-frame clones are kept and a portion is missing. The data hold tens of thousands of clones, with roughly 71% observed a single time. The J gene is TRBJ1-1, the V gene TRBV2, with 11 bases identical to TRBD1. Here the sequenced sample was CD4+ T cells from blood, taken at the 22-month timepoint. This TCR was recovered from a human patient who received a liver transplant. The graft donor may account for some of the T cells. The CDR3 coding sequence is TGTGCCAGCAGTTGGACAGGGGGCGGAAGGGCTGAAGCTTTCTTT. Protein sequence: CASSWTGGGRAEAFF.